These 26 T cell receptor beta chains share one sample of origin, sequenced in a study of blood T cell repertoires in COVID-19. Libraries were prepared by immunoSEQ multiplex PCR; TCRdb keeps only in-frame clonotypes and omits some of them. The sample has tens of thousands of clones; around 90% are singletons. Sequenced material: peripheral blood. The receptors were gathered from a woman at least 80 years old with active or convalescent COVID-19.

The J gene is TRBJ2-2, the V gene TRBV7-9; D remains unclear. This CDR3 spans 16 amino acids. Germline CDR1 and CDR2: SEHNR and FQNEAQ (reference sequence). With 1 base removed from V and 3 bases from J, the gap between germline ends came to 12 bases. The CDR3 DNA is TGTGCCAGCAGCTTAGTTCTGTTGTCAGACACCGGGGAGCTGTTTTTT. Translating gives CASSLVLLSDTGELFF.

J is TRBJ2-3 and V is TRBV11-2; perhaps TRBD2 as D (5 bases). The CDR3 has 11 amino acids. V lost 3 bases to trimming and J lost 9 bases, with 7 bases between them. CDR1 is SGHAT, CDR2 FQNNGV, per germline. CDR3 in amino acids: CASSFTGTQYF. The DNA for the CDR3 is TGTGCCAGCAGCTTTACGGGGACGCAGTATTTT.

The chain carries TRBV24-1 and TRBJ1-5, with D possibly being TRBD1 (6 bases). Germline assignment: CDR1 KGHDR and CDR2 SFDVKD. Trimming took off 2 bases at V and 0 bases at J, with 10 bases between the two ends. There are 16 residues in the CDR3. CDR3 sequence: CATSDSRGYSNQPQHF. In nucleotides, the CDR3 is TGTGCCACCAGTGATTCCAGGGGATATAGCAATCAGCCCCAGCATTTT.

The CDR3 nucleotides are TGTGCCAGCAGCTTAGCGGGAGGAGGTGAGCAGTTCTTC. Translated, it gives CASSLAGGGEQFF. J is TRBJ2-1 and V is TRBV7-7; tentatively, D is TRBD2 (6 bases). This CDR3 has 13 amino acids. CDR1 and CDR2 from the germline V gene are SSHAT and FNYEAQ (reference sequence). V lost 0 bases and J 9 bases, leaving 9 bases between the germline ends.

The chain links TRBV6-1 to TRBJ1-4; 7 bases map to TRBD1. CDR3 length equals 18 residues. The J segment lost 0 bases and the V segment lost 2 bases, leaving 9 bases of the junction unmatched. CDR1 is MNHNS, CDR2 SASEGT, per germline. CDR3 region: CASSELMGQIATNEKLFF. The CDR3 DNA reads TGTGCCAGCAGTGAATTAATGGGACAGATAGCAACTAATGAAAAACTGTTTTTT.

In this sample, this clone turned up a few times. The chain carries TRBV5-1 and TRBJ1-4, with unresolved D. The germline gives CDR1 SGHRS, CDR2 YFSETQ. V gave up 1 base and J gave up 5 bases, with 12 bases separating them. The CDR3 covers 15 residues. CDR3: CASSLYGGPNEKLFF. In nucleotides, the CDR3 is TGCGCCAGCAGCTTGTACGGAGGACCAAATGAAAAACTGTTTTTT.

The V gene is TRBV3-1 (or the pseudogene TRBV3-2), the J gene TRBJ2-7; TRBD2 agrees at 13 bases. CDR1 LGHDT and CDR2 YNNKEL come from the germline V gene (reference sequence). Trimming at V came to 5 bases and at J to 4 bases, leaving 8 bases not matched to a gene. This CDR3 has 16 amino acids. The CDR3 coding sequence is TGTGCCAGCAGCTCGACGACTAGCGGGAGGACTTACGAGCAGTACTTC. It translates to CASSSTTSGRTYEQYF.

The chain employs TRBV2 and TRBJ1-1; perhaps TRBD1 as D (5 bases). In germline, CDR1 is SNHLY, CDR2 FYNNEI. V lost 10 bases and J 2 bases, leaving 17 bases between the germline ends. This CDR3 is 14 amino acids long. CDR3 nucleotides: TGTGCCATGGTGGGGCGGATAAGTAACACTGAAGCTTTCTTT. Amino acid sequence: CAMVGRISNTEAFF.

The chain employs TRBV18 and TRBJ1-1; a possible D gene is TRBD1 (6 bases). The germline V gene encodes CDR1 KGHSH and CDR2 LQKENI. The V end lost 3 bases, the J end lost 1 base, and 15 bases lay between the germline ends. This CDR3 is built from 16 residues. CDR3 in amino acids: CASSPLDSAPNTEAFF. CDR3 nucleotides: TGTGCCAGCTCACCCTTGGACAGTGCACCGAACACTGAAGCTTTCTTT.

The chain couples TRBV11-2 to TRBJ2-5; TRBD2 matches 10 bases. V shed 7 bases, J shed 4 bases, and the junction held 6 bases outside the gene matches. Per germline, CDR1 SGHAT and CDR2 FQNNGV. There are 14 residues in the CDR3. CDR3 residues: CASKRVAGGETQYF. CDR3 DNA: TGTGCCAGCAAACGAGTAGCGGGAGGAGAGACCCAGTACTTC.

The chain has TRBV11-2 and TRBJ1-2; 7 positions agree with TRBD1. The CDR3 is made up of 14 amino acids. After removal of 3 bases from V and 8 bases from J, the junction contained 9 bases not matched to a gene. Per the germline V gene, CDR1 is SGHAT and CDR2 is FQNNGV. This CDR3 reads CASSFSGTEWGYTF. CDR3 DNA: TGTGCCAGCAGCTTCTCCGGGACAGAATGGGGCTACACCTTC.

The rearrangement uses TRBV5-4 and TRBJ1-2, with D possibly being TRBD1 (6 bases). The CDR3 runs 13 residues. Trimming took off 2 bases at V and 4 bases at J, with 9 bases between the two ends. Germline V gene sequence: CDR1 SGHNT, CDR2 YYREEE (reference sequence). This CDR3 is CASSFRGFYGYTF. The CDR3 DNA is TGTGCCAGCAGCTTTAGGGGGTTCTATGGCTACACCTTC. Variable domain in full (rest from reference TRBV5-4 and TRBJ1-2): ETGVTQSPTHLIKTRGQQVTLRCSSQSGHNTVSWYQQALGQGPQFIFQYYREEENGRGNFPPRFSGLQFPNYSSELNVNALELDDSALYLCASSFRGFYGYTFGSGTRLTVV.

The V call is TRBV28, the J call TRBJ1-1; D call uncertain. V was cut by 11 bases and J by 4 bases, with 14 bases left in between. The CDR3 is 12 residues long. Germline CDR1 is MDHEN and CDR2 is SYDVKM. CDR3 residues: CAARTPFTEAFF. As DNA, the CDR3 is TGTGCCGCCAGGACTCCGTTCACTGAAGCTTTCTTT.

This chain links TRBV28 with TRBJ1-1; TRBD1 agrees at 7 bases. The CDR3 extends over 13 amino acids. V lost 6 bases and J lost 8; bases outside the gene matches: 9. Germline CDR1 MDHEN, CDR2 SYDVKM. Here the CDR3 DNA reads TGTGCCAGCAGCCCTGGGGGCAGGGGGGAAGCTTTCTTT. As protein: CASSPGGRGEAFF.

J is TRBJ2-7 and V is TRBV28; TRBD1 agrees at 7 bases. Germline trimming cut 4 bases from V and 2 bases from J; bases unmatched to any gene: 2. The CDR3 runs 13 residues. In germline, CDR1 is MDHEN, CDR2 SYDVKM. CDR3 bases: TGTGCCAGCAGTTCGGGACAGCCCTACGAGCAGTACTTC. Protein: CASSSGQPYEQYF. The full variable domain, its missing parts supplied by reference TRBV28 and TRBJ2-7, is DVKVTQSSRYLVKRTGEKVFLECVQDMDHENMFWYRQDPGLGLRLIYFSYDVKMKEKGDIPEGYSVSREKKERFSLILESASTNQTSMYLCASSSGQPYEQYFGPGTRLTVT.

The chain combines TRBV2 with TRBJ1-2; TRBD1 agrees at 8 bases. This CDR3 has 13 residues. Germline CDR1 reads SNHLY; CDR2 reads FYNNEI. Trimming removed 7 bases from V and 7 bases from J; junction bases left unmatched: 8. The CDR3 sequence is CASTDRGTGGYTF. CDR3 nucleotide sequence: TGTGCCAGCACCGACAGGGGAACAGGTGGCTACACCTTC.

This chain links TRBV7-9 with TRBJ2-7; TRBD2 matches at 8 bases. Germline loops: CDR1 SEHNR, CDR2 FQNEAQ (reference sequence). This CDR3 comprises 15 residues. V shed 5 bases and J 5 bases; nucleotides not matched to a gene: 11. CDR3 DNA sequence: TGTGCCAGCAGCCTTCGAATTAGCGGGATAAACGAGCAGTACTTC. Translating it yields CASSLRISGINEQYF.

The chain carries TRBV5-1 and TRBJ2-5; the match to TRBD1 covers 7 bases. The CDR3 length is 14 residues. V shed 0 bases and J 2 bases; nucleotides not matched to a gene: 1. Germline assignment: CDR1 SGHRS and CDR2 YFSETQ. This chain's CDR3 is CASSLAGQQETQYF. Here the CDR3 DNA reads TGCGCCAGCAGCTTGGCGGGACAGCAAGAGACCCAGTACTTC.

The CDR3 here is CASSYVRSEAFF. The CDR3 DNA reads TGTGCCAGCAGTTACGTGAGGAGTGAAGCTTTCTTT. The genes are TRBV6-2 or TRBV6-3 and TRBJ1-1; D is uncertain. The V end lost 2 bases, the J end lost 7 bases, and 8 bases lay between the germline ends. Germline assignment: CDR1 MNHEY and CDR2 SVGEGT. The CDR3 loop spans 12 amino acids.

This rearrangement joins TRBV9 to TRBJ2-1; 10 bases map to TRBD2. Germline CDR1 is SGDLS and CDR2 is YYNGEE. After removal of 0 bases from V and 2 bases from J, the junction contained 2 bases not matched to a gene. The CDR3 contains 16 residues. CDR3 DNA: TGTGCCAGCAGCGTAGAAAGCGGGAGGGCCTACAATGAGCAGTTCTTC. It codes for CASSVESGRAYNEQFF.

V and J are TRBV3-1 (or the pseudogene TRBV3-2) and TRBJ1-6, with D tentatively TRBD1 (5 bases). The V gene lost 1 base and the J gene lost 8 bases, with 6 bases spanning the gap. Germline lookup yields CDR1 LGHDT and CDR2 YNNKEL (reference sequence). The CDR3 extends over 13 amino acids. In DNA, the CDR3 is TGTGCCAGCAGCCAAGGGGGGGATTCACCCCTCCACTTT. The encoded protein is CASSQGGDSPLHF.

The chain combines TRBV28 with TRBJ2-7; TRBD2 agrees at 8 bases. V gave up 5 bases and J gave up 4 bases; unmatched junction bases: 4. Germline V gene sequence: CDR1 MDHEN, CDR2 SYDVKM. The CDR3 runs to 13 residues. Here the CDR3 DNA reads TGTGCCAGCAGTGCGGGGGGCAGTTACGAGCAGTACTTC. Its translation: CASSAGGSYEQYF.

Here the CDR3 reads CASSLRGDRETTNEKLFF. CDR3 sequence (DNA): TGTGCCAGCAGTTTACGGGGGGACAGGGAAACAACTAATGAAAAACTGTTTTTT. The V and J genes are TRBV27 and TRBJ1-4; 9 bases fit TRBD1. The trim removed 2 bases at V and 0 bases at J, leaving 7 bases unmatched. The germline CDR1 and CDR2 sequences are MNHEY and SMNVEV (reference sequence). The CDR3 sequence is 18 residues long.

The gene calls are TRBV7-2 and TRBJ2-2, with TRBD2 identical over 11 bases. This CDR3 comprises 16 residues. The germline CDR1 and CDR2 sequences are SGHTA and FQGNSA. The V gene end was trimmed by 6 bases and the J gene end by 4 bases; junction bases not matched to a gene: 7. CDR3 loop: CASSPPGLAVTGELFF. The CDR3 DNA reads TGTGCCAGCAGTCCACCGGGACTAGCGGTCACCGGGGAGCTGTTTTTT. Drawing the rest from reference TRBV7-2 and TRBJ2-2, the complete variable domain is GAGVSQSPSNKVTEKGKDVELRCDPISGHTALYWYRQSLGQGLEFLIYFQGNSAPDKSGLPSDRFSAERTGGSVSTLTIQRTQQEDSAVYLCASSPPGLAVTGELFFGEGSRLTVL.

The rearrangement uses TRBV5-8 and TRBJ2-5; 7 nucleotides line up with TRBD2. This CDR3 has 13 amino acids. Looked up from germline, CDR1 is SGHTS and CDR2 is YDEGEE. V gave up 7 bases and J gave up 3 bases; unmatched junction bases: 6. Here the CDR3 reads CASLADTKETQYF. CDR3 DNA sequence: TGTGCCAGCCTAGCGGACACTAAAGAGACCCAGTACTTC.

This clone showed up just a few times. The rearrangement links TRBV5-4 to TRBJ2-1; possibly TRBD2 for D (6 bases). Germline CDR1 SGHNT, CDR2 YYREEE (reference sequence). The CDR3 has 17 residues. Trimming cost V 0 bases and J 7 bases, with 20 bases left between them. The CDR3: CASSLAGWDSGLNEQFF. As DNA, the CDR3 is TGTGCCAGCAGCTTGGCCGGATGGGACTCTGGGCTGAATGAGCAGTTCTTC. Complete variable domain (other parts from reference TRBV5-4 and TRBJ2-1): ETGVTQSPTHLIKTRGQQVTLRCSSQSGHNTVSWYQQALGQGPQFIFQYYREEENGRGNFPPRFSGLQFPNYSSELNVNALELDDSALYLCASSLAGWDSGLNEQFFGPGTRLTVL.